These 24 T cell receptor beta chains were sequenced from one sample in a study of blood T cell repertoires in COVID-19. The assay was immunoSEQ multiplex PCR, and TCRdb's table has in-frame clones only and misses some. Of about 250,000 clones listed, roughly 85% were seen once; the top ten hold 8.5% to 9.5%. Sequencing was carried out using PBMCs or T cells enriched from blood (not recorded which). These receptors all stem from a woman aged 45 to 65 with acute COVID-19.

In this sample, this clone turned up once. The chain has TRBV2 and TRBJ2-3; 9 nucleotides line up with TRBD2. J was trimmed by 1 base and V by 4 bases; bases with no gene match: 3. CDR1 and CDR2 (germline): SNHLY, FYNNEI. The CDR3 spans 15 residues. CDR3 nucleotides: TGTGCCAGCAGTGGGGGCGGGGGGGGCACAGATACGCAGTATTTT. Translation: CASSGGGGGTDTQYF.

V usage is TRBV19 and J usage is TRBJ2-3, with D possibly being TRBD1 (6 bases). CDR1 and CDR2 (germline): LNHDA, SQIVND (reference sequence). The CDR3 contains 15 residues. Trimming removed 4 bases from V and 5 bases from J, with 16 bases in between. The CDR3: CASSTYRDPRDTQYF. The CDR3 DNA follows: TGTGCCAGTAGTACCTACAGGGATCCAAGAGATACGCAGTATTTT.

In its sample, this clone was seen a few times. V is TRBV10-3 and J is TRBJ1-5; D ambiguous. Trimming stripped 0 bases from V and 3 bases from J, with 6 bases between. CDR1 ENHRY and CDR2 SYGVKD come from the germline V gene. This CDR3 has 14 amino acids. CDR3 DNA sequence: TGTGCCATCAGTGAGTCCAGGTCCAATCAGCCCCAGCATTTT. Translating gives CAISESRSNQPQHF.

This clone was detected only once. This chain joins TRBV7-8 and TRBJ2-1, with 12 bases that match TRBD1. The CDR3 totals 16 residues. Germline V gene data show CDR1 as SGHVS and CDR2 as FQNEAQ. V gave up 4 bases and J gave up 8 bases; unmatched junction bases: 9. The CDR3 is CASSCVGQGACDEQFF. The DNA for the CDR3 is TGTGCCAGCAGCTGCGTGGGACAGGGGGCTTGTGATGAGCAGTTCTTC.

The chain recombines TRBV18 with TRBJ1-6; 7 bases fit TRBD1. The trim removed 3 bases at V and 0 bases at J, leaving 5 bases unmatched. Germline CDR1 reads KGHSH; CDR2 reads LQKENI. This CDR3 spans 17 amino acids. As DNA, the CDR3 is TGTGCCAGCTCACCCCTGGCAGGGGGCTCCTATAATTCACCCCTCCACTTT. It translates to CASSPLAGGSYNSPLHF.

The rearrangement uses TRBV5-1 and TRBJ2-1; 11 positions match TRBD2. The germline gives CDR1 SGHRS, CDR2 YFSETQ. There are 16 residues in the CDR3. Trimming cost V 0 bases and J 4 bases; bases outside gene matches: 3. This CDR3 reads CASSLAASGGYNEQFF. The CDR3 nucleotides are TGCGCCAGCAGCTTGGCGGCTAGCGGGGGGTACAATGAGCAGTTCTTC.

There are many counts of this clone. The V and J genes are TRBV19 and TRBJ1-1, with 9 positions matching TRBD1. V lost 5 bases to trimming and J lost 7 bases; unmatched junction nucleotides: 14. This CDR3 is 16 amino acids long. Germline values: CDR1 LNHDA, CDR2 SQIVND (reference sequence). The CDR3 protein is CASSQYPLQGAGEAFF. The CDR3 DNA reads TGTGCCAGTAGTCAATACCCATTACAGGGGGCTGGTGAAGCTTTCTTT.

The chain couples TRBV6-6 to TRBJ1-2; D is possibly TRBD1 (5 bases). CDR1 MNHNY and CDR2 SVGAGI come from the germline V gene (reference sequence). The CDR3 is 15 residues long. The ends were cut back, 2 bases at V and 0 bases at J, with 10 bases in the middle. CDR3 sequence (DNA): TGTGCCAGCAGTTACGGGGGGGAAGCTAACTATGGCTACACCTTC. Translation: CASSYGGEANYGYTF.

The V gene is TRBV12-3 or TRBV12-4, the J gene TRBJ1-2, with 9 nucleotides matching TRBD1. The ends lost 10 bases at V and 8 bases at J; junction bases unmatched: 11. This CDR3 is built from 13 residues. CDR3 DNA sequence: TGTGCCATCGAGCCTCGGACAGGGGACGGCTACACCTTC. It is translated as CAIEPRTGDGYTF.

V gene TRBV29-1 combines with J gene TRBJ1-1, with D possibly being TRBD1 (5 bases). The germline V and J ends were trimmed by 5 bases and 3 bases, with 13 bases remaining between them. This CDR3 contains 13 residues. Germline V gene sequence: CDR1 SQVTM, CDR2 ANQGSEA. The CDR3 nucleotides read TGCAGCGTTCCGGCACCGGGGGACACTGAAGCTTTCTTT. It encodes CSVPAPGDTEAFF.

This CDR3 reads CAWSVSGQGQYGYTF. The CDR3 DNA sequence: TGTGCCTGGAGTGTAAGCGGACAGGGTCAGTATGGCTACACCTTC. The V gene is TRBV30, the J gene TRBJ1-2, with 8 bases lining up with TRBD1. V was pared by 0 bases and J by 5 bases, with 8 bases of the junction left unmatched. Germline V gene data show CDR1 as GTSNPN and CDR2 as SVGIG (reference sequence). The CDR3 spans 15 residues. The entire variable domain, with the rest obtained from reference TRBV30 and TRBJ1-2, is as follows: SQTIHQWPATLVQPVGSPLSLECTVEGTSNPNLYWYRQAAGRGLQLLFYSVGIGQISSEVPQNLSASRPQDRQFILSSKKLLLSDSGFYLCAWSVSGQGQYGYTFGSGTRLTVV.

CDR3 sequence reads: CASSVAGTWKDSPLHF. CDR3 coding DNA: TGTGCCAGCAGCGTAGCTGGGACATGGAAGGATTCACCCCTCCACTTT. V gene TRBV9 combines with J gene TRBJ1-6, with D possibly being TRBD1 (6 bases). This CDR3 is 16 amino acids long. Germline V gives CDR1 SGDLS, CDR2 YYNGEE. Trimming shortened V by 0 bases and J by 8 bases, and 15 bases separated the two germline ends.

The chain recombines TRBV18 with TRBJ2-7; 10 bases are shared with TRBD1. The length of the CDR3 is 14 residues. Looked up from germline, CDR1 is KGHSH and CDR2 is LQKENI. V dropped 4 bases and J dropped 5; count of bases not matched to a gene: 5. The CDR3 DNA sequence: TGTGCCAGCTCACGAGCGACAGGGGGCCACGAGCAGTACTTC. It specifies CASSRATGGHEQYF.

The rearrangement uses TRBV5-8 and TRBJ2-5; 10 positions match TRBD2. Germline V gene sequence: CDR1 SGHTS, CDR2 YDEGEE. The trim removed 1 base at V and 2 bases at J, leaving 8 bases unmatched. This CDR3 region has 17 residues. This CDR3 is CASSLSLLAGVQETQYF. CDR3 nucleotide sequence: TGTGCCAGCAGCTTGTCACTCCTAGCGGGGGTGCAAGAGACCCAGTACTTC. The complete variable domain, with remaining parts taken from reference TRBV5-8 and TRBJ2-5, reads EAGVTQSPTHLIKTRGQQATLRCSPISGHTSVYWYQQALGLGLQFLLWYDEGEERNRGNFPPRFSGRQFPNYSSELNVNALELEDSALYLCASSLSLLAGVQETQYFGPGTRLLVL.

The chain links TRBV27 to TRBJ1-1; 7 bases map to TRBD1. After removal of 10 bases from V and 4 bases from J, the junction contained 6 bases not matched to a gene. The CDR3 loop spans 12 amino acids. Germline CDR1 is MNHEY and CDR2 is SMNVEV (reference sequence). CDR3 amino acids: CATRTGPTEAFF. CDR3 nucleotides: TGTGCCACCCGGACAGGCCCCACTGAAGCTTTCTTT.

V is TRBV18 and J is TRBJ2-1; tentatively, D is TRBD1 (6 bases). Trimming took off 8 bases at V and 6 bases at J, with 17 bases between the two ends. Germline V gives CDR1 KGHSH, CDR2 LQKENI. The CDR3 extends over 14 amino acids. The CDR3 spells CASQSPGQVNEQFF. The CDR3 DNA reads as TGTGCCAGCCAATCCCCGGGACAAGTCAATGAGCAGTTCTTC.

The V and J genes are TRBV10-3 and TRBJ1-4; 12 bases fit TRBD1. The germline V gene has CDR1 ENHRY and CDR2 SYGVKD. The CDR3 is made up of 18 amino acids. Losses at the gene ends were 4 bases for V and 3 bases for J; bases not matched to a gene: 9. The CDR3 DNA sequence: TGTGCCATCAGTGCCACCGGGACAGGGGGCTTTCCTAATGAAAAACTGTTTTTT. Translated, it gives CAISATGTGGFPNEKLFF.

V usage is TRBV2 and J usage is TRBJ1-2; 8 nucleotides match TRBD1. The CDR3 extends over 14 amino acids. CDR1 is SNHLY, CDR2 FYNNEI, per germline. The trim removed 6 bases at V and 8 bases at J, leaving 11 bases unmatched. CDR3 nucleotide sequence: TGTGCCAGCAGGGGACAGGTGACAGGGGAGGGCTACACCTTC. Encoded protein: CASRGQVTGEGYTF. The whole variable domain, remainder taken from reference TRBV2 and TRBJ1-2, is EPEVTQTPSHQVTQMGQEVILRCVPISNHLYFYWYRQILGQKVEFLVSFYNNEISEKSEIFDDQFSVERPDGSNFTLKIRSTKLEDSAMYFCASRGQVTGEGYTFGSGTRLTVV.

This clone was recorded once. V and J are TRBV7-2 and TRBJ1-5; TRBD1 is a possible D gene (5 bases). Germline V CDR1 and CDR2: SGHTA, FQGNSA. The CDR3 spans 15 residues. V lost 7 bases and J lost 2, with 15 bases in between. The DNA of the CDR3 is TGTGCCAGCAACCAGGAGGGGATTGGCAATCAGCCCCAGCATTTT. The encoded protein is CASNQEGIGNQPQHF.

This clone was observed a handful of times. Other DNA sequences within the sample encode an identical CDR3. V and J are TRBV7-6 and TRBJ1-1; TRBD1 matches at 7 bases. Per germline, CDR1 SGHVS and CDR2 FNYEAQ. The junction had 1 base not matched to a gene; V was cut back by 5 bases and J by 1 base. This CDR3 contains 13 residues. The CDR3 sequence is CASSPGGNTEAFF. The CDR3 DNA reads as TGTGCCAGCAGCCCAGGGGGGAACACTGAAGCTTTCTTT.

V is TRBV12-3 or TRBV12-4 and J is TRBJ2-5; no reliable D call. The CDR3 length is 13 residues. V was cut by 4 bases and J by 5 bases, with 11 bases left in between. The CDR3 DNA reads TGTGCCAGCAGTTCCACCGCCGGGGAGACCCAGTACTTC. Its translation: CASSSTAGETQYF.

The chain combines TRBV19 with TRBJ1-5; D might be TRBD1 (5 bases). CDR1 LNHDA and CDR2 SQIVND come from the germline V gene (reference sequence). The CDR3 contains 14 residues. Trimming shortened V by 5 bases and J by 3 bases, and 11 bases separated the two germline ends. DNA of the CDR3: TGTGCCAGTAGTCCAGGGAGGGACAATCAGCCCCAGCATTTT. As protein: CASSPGRDNQPQHF.

The table lists this clone with many counts. The rearrangement uses TRBV10-2 and TRBJ1-5; D possibly corresponds to TRBD1 (6 bases). The V end lost 1 base, the J end lost 5 bases, and 12 bases lay between the germline ends. Germline V gene lookup returns CDR1 WSHSY and CDR2 SAAADI. The CDR3 loop spans 15 amino acids. In DNA form, the CDR3 reads TGCGCCAGCAGTGAGTTCGTACAGGGCCATCAGCCCCAGCATTTT. Protein product: CASSEFVQGHQPQHF.

J is TRBJ1-6 and V is TRBV7-2; 12 nucleotides match TRBD1. The CDR3 is 17 amino acids. Germline loops: CDR1 SGHTA, CDR2 FQGNSA. J lost 6 bases, V lost 3 bases, and 6 bases had no gene match. The CDR3: CASSFGTGGFINSPLHF. The DNA of the CDR3 is TGTGCCAGCAGCTTTGGGACAGGGGGCTTTATTAATTCACCCCTCCACTTT.